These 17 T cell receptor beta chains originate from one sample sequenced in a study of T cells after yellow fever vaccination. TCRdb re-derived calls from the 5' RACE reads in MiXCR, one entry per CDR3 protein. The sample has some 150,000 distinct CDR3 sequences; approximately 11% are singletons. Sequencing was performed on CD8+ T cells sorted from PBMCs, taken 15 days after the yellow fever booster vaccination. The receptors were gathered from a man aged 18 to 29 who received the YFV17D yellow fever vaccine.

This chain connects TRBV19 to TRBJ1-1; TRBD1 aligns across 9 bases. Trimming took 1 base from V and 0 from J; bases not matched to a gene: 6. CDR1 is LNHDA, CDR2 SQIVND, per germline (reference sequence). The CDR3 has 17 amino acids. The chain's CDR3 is CASSIGDREFMNTEAFF. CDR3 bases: TGTGCCAGTAGTATAGGGGACAGGGAGTTCATGAACACTGAAGCTTTCTTT.

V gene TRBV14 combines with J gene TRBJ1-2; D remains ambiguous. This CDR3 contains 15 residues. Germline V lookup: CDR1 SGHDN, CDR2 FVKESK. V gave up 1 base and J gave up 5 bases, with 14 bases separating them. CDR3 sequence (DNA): TGTGCCAGCAGCCAAGGCGGACGGTTATTTTATGGCTACACCTTC. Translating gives CASSQGGRLFYGYTF.

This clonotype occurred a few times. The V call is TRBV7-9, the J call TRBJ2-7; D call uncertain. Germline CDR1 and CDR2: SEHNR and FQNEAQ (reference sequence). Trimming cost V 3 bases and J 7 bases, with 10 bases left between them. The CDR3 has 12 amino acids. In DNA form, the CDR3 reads TGTGCCAGCAGCTTTTTGTCGGGTGAGCAGTACGTC. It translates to CASSFLSGEQYV.

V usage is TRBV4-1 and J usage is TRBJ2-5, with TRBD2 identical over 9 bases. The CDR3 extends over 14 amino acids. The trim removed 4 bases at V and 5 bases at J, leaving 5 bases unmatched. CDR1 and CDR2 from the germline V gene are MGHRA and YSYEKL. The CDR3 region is CASSPGLARETQYF. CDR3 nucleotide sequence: TGCGCCAGCAGCCCAGGACTAGCGAGGGAGACCCAGTACTTC.

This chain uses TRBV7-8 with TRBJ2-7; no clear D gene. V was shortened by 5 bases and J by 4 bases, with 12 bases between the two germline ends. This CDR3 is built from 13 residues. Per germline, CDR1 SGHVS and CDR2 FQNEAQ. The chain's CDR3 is CASSGPPPYEQYF. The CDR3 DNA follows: TGTGCCAGCAGCGGGCCTCCCCCGTACGAGCAGTACTTC. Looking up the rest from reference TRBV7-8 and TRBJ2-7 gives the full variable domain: GAGVSQSPRYKVAKRGQDVALRCDPISGHVSLFWYQQALGQGPEFLTYFQNEAQLDKSGLPSDRFFAERPEGSVSTLKIQRTQQEDSAVYLCASSGPPPYEQYFGPGTRLTVT.

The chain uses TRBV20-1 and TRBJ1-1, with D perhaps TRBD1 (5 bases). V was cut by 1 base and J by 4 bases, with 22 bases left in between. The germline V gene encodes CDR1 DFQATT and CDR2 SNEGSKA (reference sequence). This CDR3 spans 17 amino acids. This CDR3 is CSARVVGREAGSTEAFF. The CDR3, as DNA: TGCAGTGCTAGAGTCGTAGGCCGGGAGGCAGGGAGCACTGAAGCTTTCTTT.

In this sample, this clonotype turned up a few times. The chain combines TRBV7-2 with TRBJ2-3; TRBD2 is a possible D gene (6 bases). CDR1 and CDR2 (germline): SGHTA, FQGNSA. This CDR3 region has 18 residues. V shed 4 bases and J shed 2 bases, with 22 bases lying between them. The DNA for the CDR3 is TGTGCCAGCAGCTCCCCGCTTAGGCTAGCGCGGGTCACAGATACGCAGTATTTT. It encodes CASSSPLRLARVTDTQYF. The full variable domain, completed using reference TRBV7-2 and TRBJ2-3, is GAGVSQSPSNKVTEKGKDVELRCDPISGHTALYWYRQSLGQGLEFLIYFQGNSAPDKSGLPSDRFSAERTGGSVSTLTIQRTQQEDSAVYLCASSSPLRLARVTDTQYFGPGTRLTVL.

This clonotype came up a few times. CDR3 in amino acids: CASSQDMAGGFTDTQYF. The DNA for the CDR3 is TGCGCCAGCAGCCAAGATATGGCGGGGGGATTCACAGATACGCAGTATTTT. V usage is TRBV4-1 and J usage is TRBJ2-3; 8 bases map to TRBD2. J was trimmed by 2 bases and V by 0 bases; bases with no gene match: 7. The V gene's germline CDR1 is MGHRA and CDR2 YSYEKL. The CDR3 extends over 17 amino acids.

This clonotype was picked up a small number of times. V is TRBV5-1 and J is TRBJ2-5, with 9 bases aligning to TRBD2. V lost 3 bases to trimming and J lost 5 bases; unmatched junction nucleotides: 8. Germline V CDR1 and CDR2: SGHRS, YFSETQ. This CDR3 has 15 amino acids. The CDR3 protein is CASSSGTSQAETQYF. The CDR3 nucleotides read TGCGCCAGCAGCTCCGGGACTAGCCAGGCGGAGACCCAGTACTTC.

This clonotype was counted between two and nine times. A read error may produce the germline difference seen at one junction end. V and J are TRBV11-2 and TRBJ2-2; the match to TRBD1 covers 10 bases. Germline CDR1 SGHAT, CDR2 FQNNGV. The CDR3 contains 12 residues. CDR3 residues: CSGTGVPGELFF. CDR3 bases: TGCAGCGGGACAGGGGTGCCCGGGGAGCTGTTTTTT.

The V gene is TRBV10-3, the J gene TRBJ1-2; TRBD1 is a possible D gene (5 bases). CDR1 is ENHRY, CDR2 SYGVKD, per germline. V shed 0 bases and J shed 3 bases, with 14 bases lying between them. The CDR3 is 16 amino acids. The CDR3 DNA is TGTGCCATCAGTGAGTCGGCGGAAAGGGGTTACTATGGCTACACCTTC. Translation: CAISESAERGYYGYTF.

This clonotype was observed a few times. The CDR3 sequence is CASSFTGRGYTF. The CDR3 coding sequence is TGTGCCAGCAGTTTTACAGGGCGCGGCTACACCTTC. V is TRBV6-2 or TRBV6-3 and J is TRBJ1-2; tentatively, D is TRBD1 (6 bases). The germline V gene has CDR1 MNHEY and CDR2 SVGEGT. The CDR3 is made up of 12 amino acids. Trimming cost V 4 bases and J 8 bases, with 11 bases left between them.

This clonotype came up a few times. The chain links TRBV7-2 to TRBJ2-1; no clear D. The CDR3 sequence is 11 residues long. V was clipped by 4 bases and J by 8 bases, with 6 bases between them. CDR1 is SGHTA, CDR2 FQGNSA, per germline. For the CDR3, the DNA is TGTGCCAGCAGCTCAGAGTATGAGCAGTTCTTC. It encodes CASSSEYEQFF.

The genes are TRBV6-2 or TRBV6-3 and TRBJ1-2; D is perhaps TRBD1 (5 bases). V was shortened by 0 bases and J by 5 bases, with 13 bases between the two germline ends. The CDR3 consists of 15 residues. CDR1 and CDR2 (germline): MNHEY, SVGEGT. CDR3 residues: CASSYSRVDSYGYTF. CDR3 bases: TGTGCCAGCAGTTACTCGAGGGTCGACAGTTATGGCTACACCTTC.

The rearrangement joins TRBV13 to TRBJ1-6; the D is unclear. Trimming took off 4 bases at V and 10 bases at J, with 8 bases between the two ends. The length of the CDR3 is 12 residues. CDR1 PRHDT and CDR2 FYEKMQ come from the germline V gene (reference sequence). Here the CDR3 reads CASSSRQSPLHF. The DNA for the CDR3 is TGTGCCAGCAGCTCCCGGCAATCACCCCTCCACTTT.

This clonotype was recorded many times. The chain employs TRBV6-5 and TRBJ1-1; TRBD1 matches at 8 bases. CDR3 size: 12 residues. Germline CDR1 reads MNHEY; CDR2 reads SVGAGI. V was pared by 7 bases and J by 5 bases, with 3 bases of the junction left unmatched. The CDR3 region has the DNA TGTGCCAGCAAACACAGGGGGACTGAAGCTTTCTTT. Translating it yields CASKHRGTEAFF.

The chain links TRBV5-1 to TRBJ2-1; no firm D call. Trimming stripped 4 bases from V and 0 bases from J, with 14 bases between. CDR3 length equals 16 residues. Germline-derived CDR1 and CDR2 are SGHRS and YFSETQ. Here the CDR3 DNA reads TGCGCCAGCAGCCTCCCGGCAGCCGACTCCTACAATGAGCAGTTCTTC. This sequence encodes CASSLPAADSYNEQFF.